This T cell receptor beta chain was documented in a study of cytomegalovirus exposure and HLA in healthy donors. The PCR contained 60 Vbeta and 13 Jbeta primers. Only in-frame clones appear in the TCRdb table, and some are missing; sequencing was by immunoSEQ multiplex PCR. The sample shows some 160,000 clones, around 80% of them seen only once. From germline, CDR1 is SNHLY and CDR2 FYNNEI. V lost 8 bases and J lost 5; bases outside the gene matches: 5. The CDR3 sequence is 12 residues long. V gene TRBV2 combines with J gene TRBJ2-7; 8 bases are shared with TRBD2. This TCR derives from a woman in her thirties or forties in good health and CMV-seropositive. The sequenced sample was PBMCs. The CDR3 spells CASGGLEDEQYF. DNA of the CDR3: TGTGCCAGCGGGGGACTAGAAGACGAGCAGTACTTC.